The entry below describes one T cell receptor beta chain. Its antigen is currently unknown. This specimen comes from a study of tumor and adjacent non-tumor tissue in lung cancer. Study details: Histology: about a dozen adenocarcinoma, a couple of squamous cell carcinoma, 1 small cell lung cancer.

The study's findings and limits: In normal lung, the top 100 clones were significantly more dominant than in tumor.

TCRbeta libraries were built with three rounds of nested PCR, modified from ARM-PCR. Each CDR3 protein is one row after TCRdb ran MiXCR on the multiplex PCR reads. The top ten clones hold around 14% of a sample with under 100,000 distinct CDR3 sequences, roughly two thirds of them seen once. RNA was extracted from bulk tissue without any cell sorting. This CDR3 has 15 residues. The V gene lost 6 bases and the J gene lost 0 bases, with 9 bases spanning the gap. Germline assignment: CDR1 MDHEN and CDR2 SYDVKM. The source of this sequence is a man aged 70 or older with non-small cell lung cancer. J is TRBJ2-6 and V is TRBV28; D gene ambiguous. Material: lung tumor tissue. The chain's CDR3 is CASRSASSGANVLTF. Here the CDR3 DNA reads TGTGCCAGCAGGTCGGCTAGCTCTGGGGCCAACGTCCTGACTTTC.